Listed below are T cell receptor beta chains from one sample, sequenced in a study of CD8 T cells in ankylosing spondylitis. TCRdb called the 5' RACE reads again in MiXCR, with one record for every CDR3 protein. The table includes 300,000 to 350,000 distinct CDR3 sequences, over 12% detected once. Material for sequencing was blood, either unsorted or a sorted T cell fraction (not recorded which). The source is a male donor with ankylosing spondylitis or in good health (not recorded which). The CDR3 runs from the conserved cysteine through the conserved F or W. The D gene is left open where the match is weak. Clone size is not always given. Where it is, it says once, few, many or a class for expanded clones.

TRBV6-5,TRBJ2-7,few,-,TGTGCCAGCAGCTCCCCCATTTACGAGCAGTACTTC,CASSSPIYEQYF
TRBV2,TRBJ1-5,-,TRBD1,TGTGCCAGCAACCAGGACAGGGGGGTCTATCAGCCCCAGCATTTT,CASNQDRGVYQPQHF
TRBV12-3/TRBV12-4,TRBJ2-7,-,-,TGTGCCAGCAGTTTAAAGAGAGGGGGGGACAGGCCCTACGAGCAGTACTTC,CASSLKRGGDRPYEQYF
TRBV10-3,TRBJ1-6,-,TRBD1,TGTGCCATCAGTGAGCAGGGGGGGGATAATTCACCCCTCCACTTT,CAISEQGGDNSPLHF
TRBV12-3/TRBV12-4,TRBJ2-3,-,TRBD1,TGTGCCAGCGCAGGGACAGGAGGTACAGATACGCAGTATTTT,CASAGTGGTDTQYF
TRBV7-2,TRBJ2-7,-,TRBD1,TGTGCCAGCAGCTTAGAGACAGGGGGTAGATTCTACGAGCAGTACTTC,CASSLETGGRFYEQYF
TRBV6-1,TRBJ2-1,few,-,TGTGCCAGCAGCCAAGAAGGGCTCGTGGCTATCTCGCAGTTCTTC,CASSQEGLVAISQFF
TRBV29-1,TRBJ1-6,few,TRBD1,TGCAGCGTTGCTGCCGACAGGGAGAATTCACCCCTCCACTTT,CSVAADRENSPLHF
TRBV10-3,TRBJ1-5,few,TRBD1,TGTGCCATCAGTGCCGGACAGGGGGCTTTACAGCCCCAGCATTTT,CAISAGQGALQPQHF
TRBV7-8,TRBJ2-2,many,TRBD2,TGTGCCAGCAGCTTAGGTGCTAGCGGGAACACCGGGGAGCTGTTTTTT,CASSLGASGNTGELFF
TRBV3-1,TRBJ2-2,few,TRBD2,TGTGCCAGCAGCCAAGACGCTAGCGGGGGGATTGCCGGGGAGCTGTTTTTT,CASSQDASGGIAGELFF
TRBV9,TRBJ1-2,many,-,TGTGCCAGCAGCGTCCGGGGGTACGGCTACACCTTC,CASSVRGYGYTF
TRBV5-1,TRBJ1-1,few,TRBD1,TGCGCCAGCAGCTTGTCCCCGGACAGGATGAACACTGAAGCTTTCTTT,CASSLSPDRMNTEAFF
TRBV20-1,TRBJ2-7,few,TRBD1,TGCAGTGCTAGAGACTTCCGCGACAGGGTATCCTACGAGCAGTACTTC,CSARDFRDRVSYEQYF
TRBV5-1,TRBJ2-2,few,TRBD1,TGCGCCAGCAGGCCCGGGACAGCGAACACCGGGGAGCTGTTTTTT,CASRPGTANTGELFF
TRBV5-6,TRBJ1-2,-,-,TGTGCCAGCAGCTTGGTCAGGGGAAACTATGGCTACACCTTC,CASSLVRGNYGYTF
TRBV30,TRBJ2-3,-,-,TGTGCCTGGAGTGGAGTGAGCACAGATACGCAGTATTTT,CAWSGVSTDTQYF
TRBV3-1,TRBJ2-7,-,TRBD2,TGTGCCAGCAGTCCAGCGGGAACTTACGAGCAGTACTTC,CASSPAGTYEQYF
TRBV12-3/TRBV12-4,TRBJ2-5,-,-,TGTGCCAGCAGTTCCCGATATAACAGGGTAAAGCAAGAGACCCAGTACTTC,CASSSRYNRVKQETQYF